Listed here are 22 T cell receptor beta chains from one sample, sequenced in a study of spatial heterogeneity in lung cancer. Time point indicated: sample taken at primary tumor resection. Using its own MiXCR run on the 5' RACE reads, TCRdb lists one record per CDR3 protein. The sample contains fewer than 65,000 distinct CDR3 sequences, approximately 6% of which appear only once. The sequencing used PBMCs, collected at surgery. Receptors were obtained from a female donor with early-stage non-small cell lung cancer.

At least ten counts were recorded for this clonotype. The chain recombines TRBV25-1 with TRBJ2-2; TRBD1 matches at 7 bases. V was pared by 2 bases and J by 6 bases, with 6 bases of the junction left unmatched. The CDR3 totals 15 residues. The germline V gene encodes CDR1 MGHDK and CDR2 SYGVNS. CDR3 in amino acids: CASSEVPTGAGELFF. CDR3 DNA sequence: TGTGCCAGCAGTGAAGTTCCCACAGGGGCCGGGGAGCTGTTTTTT.

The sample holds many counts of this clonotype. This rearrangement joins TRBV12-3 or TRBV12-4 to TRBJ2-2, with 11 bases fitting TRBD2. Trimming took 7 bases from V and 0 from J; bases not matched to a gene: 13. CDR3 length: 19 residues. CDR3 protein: CASTSRFLAGGTNTGELFF. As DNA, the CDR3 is TGTGCCAGCACTTCCCGTTTCCTAGCGGGAGGTACGAACACCGGGGAGCTGTTTTTT.

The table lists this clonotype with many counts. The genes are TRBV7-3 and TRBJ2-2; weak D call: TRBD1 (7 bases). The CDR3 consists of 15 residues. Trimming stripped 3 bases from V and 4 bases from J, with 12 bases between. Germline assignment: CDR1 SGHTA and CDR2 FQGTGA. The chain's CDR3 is CASSLYRGGTGELFF. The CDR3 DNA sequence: TGTGCCAGCAGCTTGTACAGGGGAGGCACCGGGGAGCTGTTTTTT. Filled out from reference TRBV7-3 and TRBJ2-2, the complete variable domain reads GAGVSQTPSNKVTEKGKYVELRCDPISGHTALYWYRQSLGQGPEFLIYFQGTGAADDSGLPNDRFFAVRPEGSVSTLKIQRTERGDSAVYLCASSLYRGGTGELFFGEGSRLTVL.

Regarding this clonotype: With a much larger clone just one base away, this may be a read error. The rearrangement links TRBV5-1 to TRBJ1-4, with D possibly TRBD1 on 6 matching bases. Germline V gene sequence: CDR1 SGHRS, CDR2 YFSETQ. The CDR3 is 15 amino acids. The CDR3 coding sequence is TGCGCCAGCAGCCAAGGGGGGGCAACTAATGTAAAACTGTTTTTT. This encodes CASSQGGATNVKLFF.

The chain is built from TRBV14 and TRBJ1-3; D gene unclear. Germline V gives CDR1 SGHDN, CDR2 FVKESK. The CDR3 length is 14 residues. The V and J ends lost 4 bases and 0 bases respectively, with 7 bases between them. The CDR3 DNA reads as TGTGCCAGCAGCCTAAGTAACTCTGGAAACACCATATATTTT. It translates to CASSLSNSGNTIYF.

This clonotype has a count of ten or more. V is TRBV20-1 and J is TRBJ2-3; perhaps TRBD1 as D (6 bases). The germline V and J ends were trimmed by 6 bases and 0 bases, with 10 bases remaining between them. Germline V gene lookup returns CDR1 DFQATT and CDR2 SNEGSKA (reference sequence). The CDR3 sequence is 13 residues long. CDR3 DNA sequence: TGCAGTGCCTCACAGGGAAGCACAGATACGCAGTATTTT. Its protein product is CSASQGSTDTQYF.

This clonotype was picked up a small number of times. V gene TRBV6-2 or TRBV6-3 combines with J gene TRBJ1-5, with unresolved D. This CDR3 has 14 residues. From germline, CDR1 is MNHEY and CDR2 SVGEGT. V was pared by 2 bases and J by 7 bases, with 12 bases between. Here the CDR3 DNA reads TGTGCCAGCAGTTACGGTGGGGAAAAACAGCCCCAGCATTTT. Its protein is CASSYGGEKQPQHF.

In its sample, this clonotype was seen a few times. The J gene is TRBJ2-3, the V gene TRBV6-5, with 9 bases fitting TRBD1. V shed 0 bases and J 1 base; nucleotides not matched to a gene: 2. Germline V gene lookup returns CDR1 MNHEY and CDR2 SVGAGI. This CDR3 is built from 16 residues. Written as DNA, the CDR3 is TGTGCCAGCAGTTACTCCAGGACAGGGGGCACAGATACGCAGTATTTT. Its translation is CASSYSRTGGTDTQYF.

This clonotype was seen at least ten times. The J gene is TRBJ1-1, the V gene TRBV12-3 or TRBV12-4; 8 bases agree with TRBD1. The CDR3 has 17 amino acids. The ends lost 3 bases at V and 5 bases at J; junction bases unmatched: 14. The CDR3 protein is CASSFGRFGQGETEAFF. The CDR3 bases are TGTGCCAGCAGTTTTGGACGTTTCGGACAGGGAGAAACTGAAGCTTTCTTT.

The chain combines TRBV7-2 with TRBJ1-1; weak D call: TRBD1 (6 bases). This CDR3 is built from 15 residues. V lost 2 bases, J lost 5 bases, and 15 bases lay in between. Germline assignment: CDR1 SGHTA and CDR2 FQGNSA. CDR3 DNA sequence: TGTGCCAGCAGCTTATACGGGGGCGCCTCGACTGAAGCTTTCTTT. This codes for CASSLYGGASTEAFF.

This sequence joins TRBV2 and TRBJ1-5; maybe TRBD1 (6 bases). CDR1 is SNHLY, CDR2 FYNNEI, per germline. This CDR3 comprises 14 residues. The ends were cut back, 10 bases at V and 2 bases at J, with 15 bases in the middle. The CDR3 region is CATKGGMGNQPQHF. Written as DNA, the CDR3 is TGTGCCACCAAGGGGGGAATGGGCAATCAGCCCCAGCATTTT.

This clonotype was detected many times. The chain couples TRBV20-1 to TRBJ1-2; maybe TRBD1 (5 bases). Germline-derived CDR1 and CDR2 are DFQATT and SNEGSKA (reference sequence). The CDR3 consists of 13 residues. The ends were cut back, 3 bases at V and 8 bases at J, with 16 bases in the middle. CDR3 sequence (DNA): TGCAGTGCTAGCGGCGGGGCGTCTAGCGGCTACACCTTC. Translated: CSASGGASSGYTF.

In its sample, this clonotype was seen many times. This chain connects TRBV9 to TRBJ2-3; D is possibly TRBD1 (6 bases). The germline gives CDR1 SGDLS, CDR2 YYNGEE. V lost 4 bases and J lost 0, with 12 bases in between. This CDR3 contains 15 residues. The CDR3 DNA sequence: TGTGCCAGCAGCAGACGACAGGCAAGCACAGATACGCAGTATTTT. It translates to CASSRRQASTDTQYF.

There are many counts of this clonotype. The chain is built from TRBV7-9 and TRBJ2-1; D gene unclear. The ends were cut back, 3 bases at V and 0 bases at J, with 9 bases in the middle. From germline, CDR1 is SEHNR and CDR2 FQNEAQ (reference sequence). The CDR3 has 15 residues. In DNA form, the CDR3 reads TGTGCCAGCAGCTTCGGACCCAGCTCCTACAATGAGCAGTTCTTC. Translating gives CASSFGPSSYNEQFF.

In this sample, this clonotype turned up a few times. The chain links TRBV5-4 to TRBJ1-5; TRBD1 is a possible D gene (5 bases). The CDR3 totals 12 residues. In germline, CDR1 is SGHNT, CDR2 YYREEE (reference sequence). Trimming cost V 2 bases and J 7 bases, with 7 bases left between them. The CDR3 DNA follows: TGTGCCAGCAGCTTCAGGGTACAGCCCCAGCATTTT. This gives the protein CASSFRVQPQHF.

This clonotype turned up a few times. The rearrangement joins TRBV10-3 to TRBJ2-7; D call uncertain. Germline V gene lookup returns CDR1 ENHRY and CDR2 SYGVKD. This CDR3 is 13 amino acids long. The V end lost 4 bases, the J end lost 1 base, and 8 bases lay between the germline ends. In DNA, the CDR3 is TGTGCCATCAGTGGAGGCAAATCCTACGAGCAGTACTTC. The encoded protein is CAISGGKSYEQYF.

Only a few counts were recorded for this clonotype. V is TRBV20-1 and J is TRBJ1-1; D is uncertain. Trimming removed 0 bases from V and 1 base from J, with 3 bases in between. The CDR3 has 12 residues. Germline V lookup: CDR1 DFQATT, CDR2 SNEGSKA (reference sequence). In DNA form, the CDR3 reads TGCAGTGCTAGAGAGGCGAACACTGAAGCTTTCTTT. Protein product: CSAREANTEAFF.

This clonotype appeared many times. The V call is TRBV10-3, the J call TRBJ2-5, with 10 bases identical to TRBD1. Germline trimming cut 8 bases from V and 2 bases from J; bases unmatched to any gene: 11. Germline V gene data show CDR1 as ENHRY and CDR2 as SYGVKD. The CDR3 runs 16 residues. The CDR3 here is CAISGQGPAGQETQYF. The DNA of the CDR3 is TGTGCCATCTCGGGACAGGGGCCGGCTGGACAAGAGACCCAGTACTTC.

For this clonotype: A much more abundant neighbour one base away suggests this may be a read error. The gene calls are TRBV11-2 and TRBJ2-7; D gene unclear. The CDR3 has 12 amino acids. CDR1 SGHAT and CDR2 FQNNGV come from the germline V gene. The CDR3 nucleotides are TGTGCCGGCAGCCCGTCCGAGAACGAGCAGTACTTC. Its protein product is CAGSPSENEQYF.

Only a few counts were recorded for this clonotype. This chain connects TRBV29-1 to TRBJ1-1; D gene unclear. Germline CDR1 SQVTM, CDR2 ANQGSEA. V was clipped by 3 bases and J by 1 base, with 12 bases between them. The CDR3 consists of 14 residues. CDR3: CSVETHPTNTEAFF. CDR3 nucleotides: TGCAGCGTTGAGACGCACCCCACGAACACTGAAGCTTTCTTT. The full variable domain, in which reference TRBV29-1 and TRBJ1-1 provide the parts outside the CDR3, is SAVISQKPSRDICQRGTSLTIQCQVDSQVTMMFWYRQQPGQSLTLIATANQGSEATYESGFVIDKFPISRPNLTFSTLTVSNMSPEDSSIYLCSVETHPTNTEAFFGQGTRLTVV.

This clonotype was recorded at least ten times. This CDR3 reads CASSQDWSGGRVDTQYF. In nucleotides, the CDR3 is TGTGCCAGCAGCCAAGATTGGTCGGGGGGCCGAGTAGATACGCAGTATTTT. This chain links TRBV3-1 with TRBJ2-3, with D perhaps matching TRBD2 (7 bases). The CDR3 contains 17 residues. Germline-derived CDR1 and CDR2 are LGHDT and YNNKEL (reference sequence). Trimming shortened V by 0 bases and J by 5 bases, and 18 bases separated the two germline ends.

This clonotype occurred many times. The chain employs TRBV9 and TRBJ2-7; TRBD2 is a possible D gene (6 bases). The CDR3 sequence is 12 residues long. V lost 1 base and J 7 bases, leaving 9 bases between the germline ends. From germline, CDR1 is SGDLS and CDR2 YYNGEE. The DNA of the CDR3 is TGTGCCAGCAGCGTACTCGCGGGAGAGCAGTACTTC. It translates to CASSVLAGEQYF. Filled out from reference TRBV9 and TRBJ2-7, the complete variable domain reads DSGVTQTPKHLITATGQRVTLRCSPRSGDLSVYWYQQSLDQGLQFLIQYYNGEERAKGNILERFSAQQFPDLHSELNLSSLELGDSALYFCASSVLAGEQYFGPGTRLTVT.